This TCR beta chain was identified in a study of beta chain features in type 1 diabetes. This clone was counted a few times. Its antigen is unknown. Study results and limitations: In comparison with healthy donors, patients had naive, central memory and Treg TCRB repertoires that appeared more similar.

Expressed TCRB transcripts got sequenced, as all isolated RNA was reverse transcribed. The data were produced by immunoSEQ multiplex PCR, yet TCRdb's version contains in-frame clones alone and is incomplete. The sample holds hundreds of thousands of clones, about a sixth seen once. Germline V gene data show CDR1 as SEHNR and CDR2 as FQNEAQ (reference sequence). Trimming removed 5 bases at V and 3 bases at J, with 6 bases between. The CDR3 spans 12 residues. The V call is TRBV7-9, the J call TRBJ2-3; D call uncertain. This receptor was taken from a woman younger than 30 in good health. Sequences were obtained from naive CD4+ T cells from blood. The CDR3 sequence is CASSQWTDTQYF. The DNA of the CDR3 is TGTGCCAGCAGCCAGTGGACAGATACGCAGTATTTT.